These 18 T cell receptor beta chains originate from one sample sequenced in a study of blood T cell repertoires in COVID-19. Clones were sequenced by immunoSEQ multiplex PCR, and TCRdb holds only the in-frame ones, with some missing. The sample has tens of thousands of clones; around 81% are singletons. Sequencing was performed on peripheral blood. The receptor set was obtained from a man older than 75 with COVID-19, enrolled during active disease.

This chain uses TRBV5-4 with TRBJ1-6, with D perhaps TRBD1 (5 bases). This CDR3 has 16 amino acids. Germline V CDR1 and CDR2: SGHNT, YYREEE (reference sequence). V lost 2 bases and J 2 bases, leaving 11 bases between the germline ends. The CDR3 DNA sequence: TGTGCCAGCAGCTTTTGGGAGGGGACCTATAATTCACCCCTCCACTTT. It is translated as CASSFWEGTYNSPLHF.

V is TRBV24-1 and J is TRBJ2-7; TRBD1 aligns across 9 bases. Germline lookup yields CDR1 KGHDR and CDR2 SFDVKD. The J segment lost 0 bases and the V segment lost 2 bases, leaving 4 bases of the junction unmatched. The CDR3 is 16 amino acids. In DNA, the CDR3 is TGTGCCACCAGTGATTCTGGACAGGGGTCCTCCTACGAGCAGTACTTC. It yields the protein CATSDSGQGSSYEQYF.

This chain connects TRBV9 to TRBJ2-2; 11 bases match TRBD2. The CDR3 is 18 residues long. Germline V gene sequence: CDR1 SGDLS, CDR2 YYNGEE. V shed 3 bases, J shed 2 bases, and the junction held 9 bases outside the gene matches. The CDR3: CASSANLLAGGNTGELFF. The CDR3 DNA sequence: TGTGCCAGCAGCGCAAACCTCCTAGCGGGGGGCAACACCGGGGAGCTGTTTTTT.

The chain couples TRBV19 to TRBJ1-4, with D possibly TRBD1 on 6 matching bases. There are 14 residues in the CDR3. CDR1 and CDR2 from the germline V gene are LNHDA and SQIVND (reference sequence). Deletions cut 7 bases from V and 4 bases from J, with 13 bases between. CDR3 bases: TGTGCCAGTACGTCCGGACAGCGTAATGAAAAACTGTTTTTT. Amino acid sequence: CASTSGQRNEKLFF.

The chain has TRBV7-3 and TRBJ2-2; unclear D gene. Germline values: CDR1 SGHTA, CDR2 FQGTGA. This CDR3 comprises 16 residues. The V and J ends lost 5 bases and 0 bases respectively, with 13 bases between them. CDR3 amino acids: CASSREPGPNTGELFF. The CDR3 nucleotides read TGTGCCAGCAGCCGCGAGCCAGGTCCGAACACCGGGGAGCTGTTTTTT.

The chain uses TRBV18 and TRBJ1-3; TRBD1 aligns across 9 bases. V gave up 3 bases and J gave up 0 bases; unmatched junction bases: 3. The CDR3 extends over 16 amino acids. Germline V gives CDR1 KGHSH, CDR2 LQKENI. As DNA, the CDR3 is TGTGCCAGCTCACCGGACAGGGGAAGCTCTGGAAACACCATATATTTT. Its translation is CASSPDRGSSGNTIYF.

The CDR3 sequence: CASSQEAQGIIYGYTF. CDR3 nucleotides: TGCGCCAGCAGCCAAGAGGCACAGGGAATTATCTATGGCTACACCTTC. This rearrangement joins TRBV4-1 to TRBJ1-2; perhaps TRBD1 as D (6 bases). The CDR3 loop spans 16 amino acids. Germline V CDR1 and CDR2: MGHRA, YSYEKL. Trimming left V 0 bases short and J 4 bases short, with 15 bases between.

The chain employs TRBV9 and TRBJ2-7, with 11 nucleotides matching TRBD1. Germline assignment: CDR1 SGDLS and CDR2 YYNGEE. V lost 0 bases and J lost 2; bases outside the gene matches: 4. The length of the CDR3 is 16 residues. The DNA for the CDR3 is TGTGCCAGCAGCGTAGCAGGGACAGGGGGTACCTACGAGCAGTACTTC. Residues: CASSVAGTGGTYEQYF. Looking up the rest from reference TRBV9 and TRBJ2-7 gives the full variable domain: DSGVTQTPKHLITATGQRVTLRCSPRSGDLSVYWYQQSLDQGLQFLIQYYNGEERAKGNILERFSAQQFPDLHSELNLSSLELGDSALYFCASSVAGTGGTYEQYFGPGTRLTVT.

The rearrangement uses TRBV10-3 and TRBJ1-2; D may be TRBD1 (6 bases). The CDR3 extends over 14 amino acids. V gave up 0 bases and J gave up 3 bases, with 8 bases separating them. CDR1 is ENHRY and CDR2 is SYGVKD in the germline V gene. Written as DNA, the CDR3 is TGTGCCATCAGTGAGTCGAGACAGGACTATGGCTACACCTTC. It encodes CAISESRQDYGYTF.

This clone showed up just a few times. The chain carries TRBV5-1 and TRBJ2-7, with 9 nucleotides matching TRBD2. This CDR3 has 14 residues. After removal of 6 bases from V and 6 bases from J, the junction contained 10 bases not matched to a gene. Germline assignment: CDR1 SGHRS and CDR2 YFSETQ. DNA for the CDR3: TGCGCCAGCACACCCGTGGGACTAGCTCGCGAGCAGTACTTC. This encodes CASTPVGLAREQYF. Complete variable domain (other parts from reference TRBV5-1 and TRBJ2-7): KAGVTQTPRYLIKTRGQQVTLSCSPISGHRSVSWYQQTPGQGLQFLFEYFSETQRNKGNFPGRFSGRQFSNSRSEMNVSTLELGDSALYLCASTPVGLAREQYFGPGTRLTVT.

This sequence joins TRBV28 and TRBJ2-7, with TRBD2 matching over 10 bases. The CDR3 is made up of 15 amino acids. J was trimmed by 1 base and V by 3 bases; bases with no gene match: 3. CDR1 is MDHEN and CDR2 is SYDVKM in the germline V gene. DNA of the CDR3: TGTGCCAGCAGTTTCAGGACTAGCGGTTCCTACGAGCAGTACTTC. Translation gives CASSFRTSGSYEQYF.

The chain combines TRBV21-1 with TRBJ1-6; whether TRBD1, the table's D call, matches the DNA was not checked. TRBV21-1 corresponds to a pseudogene. This CDR3 has 14 amino acids. In DNA form, the CDR3 reads TGTGCCAGCAGGAGGGACAGGGGGAATTCACCCCTCCACTTT. Protein sequence: CASRRDRGNSPLHF.

V is TRBV10-1 and J is TRBJ2-3; a possible D gene is TRBD2 (5 bases). This CDR3 has 14 amino acids. With 3 bases removed from V and 2 bases from J, the gap between germline ends came to 9 bases. Germline assignment: CDR1 WNHNN and CDR2 SYGVQD (reference sequence). CDR3 in DNA: TGCGCCAGCAGTGATGGCGGGTTCACAGATACGCAGTATTTT. It is translated as CASSDGGFTDTQYF.

Here the CDR3 DNA reads TGTGCCAGTAGTCCCCGGGACAGGCCCTTCCGGCAGCCCCAGCATTTT. Protein sequence: CASSPRDRPFRQPQHF. The V and J genes are TRBV19 and TRBJ1-5; 8 bases fit TRBD1. J lost 7 bases, V lost 5 bases, and 13 bases had no gene match. The germline V gene encodes CDR1 LNHDA and CDR2 SQIVND (reference sequence). The CDR3 length is 16 residues.

The chain employs TRBV30 and TRBJ1-1; D is possibly TRBD1 (5 bases). This CDR3 has 13 residues. Trimming cost V 5 bases and J 5 bases, with 15 bases left between them. Germline CDR1 reads GTSNPN; CDR2 reads SVGIG (reference sequence). CDR3 protein: CAWAAGKGTEAFF. In nucleotides, the CDR3 is TGTGCCTGGGCGGCAGGGAAGGGGACTGAAGCTTTCTTT. The full variable domain, completed using reference TRBV30 and TRBJ1-1, is SQTIHQWPATLVQPVGSPLSLECTVEGTSNPNLYWYRQAAGRGLQLLFYSVGIGQISSEVPQNLSASRPQDRQFILSSKKLLLSDSGFYLCAWAAGKGTEAFFGQGTRLTVV.

This chain joins TRBV28 and TRBJ2-7, with unresolved D. The CDR3 is made up of 13 amino acids. V lost 5 bases and J 5 bases, leaving 13 bases between the germline ends. Per the germline V gene, CDR1 is MDHEN and CDR2 is SYDVKM. CDR3 coding DNA: TGTGCCAGCAGTCCCACATGGGCGAACGAGCAGTACTTC. This sequence encodes CASSPTWANEQYF.

The chain has TRBV18 and TRBJ2-1, with 9 positions matching TRBD1. Germline V gene lookup returns CDR1 KGHSH and CDR2 LQKENI. The V gene end was trimmed by 3 bases and the J gene end by 8 bases; junction bases not matched to a gene: 20. The CDR3 runs to 19 residues. This chain's CDR3 is CASSPWGLSRGQGSDEQFF. CDR3 DNA sequence: TGTGCCAGCTCACCCTGGGGTTTAAGCAGGGGACAGGGTTCCGATGAGCAGTTCTTC.

The chain recombines TRBV30 with TRBJ2-3; tentative D call: TRBD1 (6 bases). Germline-derived CDR1 and CDR2 are GTSNPN and SVGIG (reference sequence). The CDR3 spans 14 residues. V was clipped by 5 bases and J by 0 bases, with 12 bases between them. The DNA for the CDR3 is TGTGCCTGGGGACCGGGACACAGCACAGATACGCAGTATTTT. Translated: CAWGPGHSTDTQYF.